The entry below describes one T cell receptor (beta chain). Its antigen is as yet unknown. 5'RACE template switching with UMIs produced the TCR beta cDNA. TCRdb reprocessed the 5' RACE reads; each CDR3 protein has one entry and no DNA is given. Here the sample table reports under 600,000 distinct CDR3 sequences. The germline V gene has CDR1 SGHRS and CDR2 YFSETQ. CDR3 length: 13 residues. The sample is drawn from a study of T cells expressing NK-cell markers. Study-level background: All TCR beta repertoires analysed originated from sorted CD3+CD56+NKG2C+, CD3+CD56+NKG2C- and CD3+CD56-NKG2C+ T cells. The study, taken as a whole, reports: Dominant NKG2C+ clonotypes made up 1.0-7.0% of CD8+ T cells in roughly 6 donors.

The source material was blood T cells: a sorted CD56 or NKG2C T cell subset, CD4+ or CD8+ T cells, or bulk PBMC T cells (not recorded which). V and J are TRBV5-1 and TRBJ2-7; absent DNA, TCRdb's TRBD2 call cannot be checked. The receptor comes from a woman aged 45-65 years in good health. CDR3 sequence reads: CASSLVRRSEQYF.